This T cell receptor beta chain appears in the sequencing data of a study of cytomegalovirus exposure and HLA in healthy donors. Study results and caveats: It was reportedly the case that the classifier diagnosed cytomegalovirus status with high specificity and sensitivity. Associated with HLA alleles at 0.05 false discovery rate in a later analysis were fewer than 20,000 TCR beta sequences. The authors judged a highly shared variant cluster likely a sequencing artifact.

Details on this clone: Its antigen remains unidentified. Other DNA sequences in this specimen translate into the identical CDR3.

Unmatched junction bases numbered 3, after V lost 1 base and J lost 2 bases. CDR3 length equals 15 residues. CDR1 is MGHRA and CDR2 is YSYEKL in the germline V gene. With 60 Vbeta and 13 Jbeta primers, the PCR was carried out. Produced via immunoSEQ multiplex PCR; TCRdb's table is partial and in-frame only. The sample comprises some 150,000 clones, approximately 80% of which are singletons, and around 3.5% rests with the top ten. The genes are TRBV4-1 and TRBJ2-5; 8 nucleotides match TRBD2. This clonotype was sampled from a man aged 30 to 39 in good health and CMV-seropositive. Material: PBMCs. The CDR3 coding sequence is TGCGCCAGCAGCCAAGTAGGACTAGCTCAAGAGACCCAGTACTTC. This sequence encodes CASSQVGLAQETQYF.